The clone carrying this T cell receptor (beta chain) was seen many times. Its target is not known. cDNA molecules, individually, were tagged with unique molecular identifiers. TCRdb processed the 5' RACE reads anew with MiXCR; each CDR3 protein has one entry. The sample records tens of thousands of distinct CDR3 sequences, more than 8.5% being singletons. The data derive from a study of early T cells in non-severe SARS-CoV-2 infection. Whole-study context: The study sequenced bulk RNA from unsorted whole blood, with chains unpaired. The study, taken as a whole, reports: VDJdb matching skewed toward anti-spike CD8 responses, missing private and CD4 specificities.

The V end was cut by 2 bases, the J end by 10 bases, with 15 bases between. This CDR3 has 13 amino acids. Germline CDR1 is SQVTM and CDR2 is ANQGSEA. This clonotype was sampled from an adult who was a healthcare worker with PCR-confirmed SARS-CoV-2 infection or an uninfected control (not recorded which). The sequencing sample was made of whole blood. This chain links TRBV29-1 with TRBJ2-1; D is tentatively TRBD1 or TRBD2 (6 bases each). This chain's CDR3 is CSVELPGAGEQFF. The CDR3 DNA reads TGCAGCGTTGAATTGCCGGGGGCGGGAGAGCAGTTCTTC.